One and the same sample provided the 19 T cell receptor beta chains below, sequenced in a study of blood T cells in healthy people across ages. Using a J-beta primer mix together with a sample-barcoded 5' primer, a second PCR was run for roughly 7 to 11 cycles. TCRdb re-called the 5' RACE reads with MiXCR, one entry per CDR3 protein. The sample carries 650,000 to 950,000 distinct CDR3 sequences, under 45% recorded once. Specimen: blood. These TCRs come from a man in his sixties in good health.

This chain's CDR3 is CSARDVERGGRDTQYF. DNA for the CDR3: TGCAGTGCTAGAGATGTGGAGCGGGGGGGCCGGGATACGCAGTATTTT. The chain combines TRBV20-1 with TRBJ2-3; 10 positions agree with TRBD2. The germline CDR1 and CDR2 sequences are DFQATT and SNEGSKA (reference sequence). The trim removed 0 bases at V and 6 bases at J, leaving 9 bases unmatched. This CDR3 region has 16 residues.

The sample holds a few counts of this clonotype. CDR3 protein: CSVDTTGAGNTIYF. CDR3 bases: TGCAGCGTTGACACAACAGGGGCTGGAAACACCATATATTTT. The chain carries TRBV29-1 and TRBJ1-3, with 7 bases lining up with TRBD1. This CDR3 comprises 14 residues. Trimming at V came to 3 bases and at J to 2 bases, leaving 4 bases not matched to a gene. From germline, CDR1 is SQVTM and CDR2 ANQGSEA.

The sample holds a few counts of this clonotype. The rearrangement uses TRBV29-1 and TRBJ1-4, with D hard to call. CDR3 size: 13 residues. Germline assignment: CDR1 SQVTM and CDR2 ANQGSEA. Deletions cut 4 bases from V and 6 bases from J, with 12 bases between. The CDR3: CSVAGPRDEKLFF. The CDR3 DNA reads as TGCAGCGTTGCCGGGCCGCGGGATGAAAAACTGTTTTTT.

V and J are TRBV29-1 and TRBJ2-7, with TRBD1 identical over 9 bases. J gave up 2 bases and V 4 bases, and 9 bases lay outside the gene matches. Germline assignment: CDR1 SQVTM and CDR2 ANQGSEA. The CDR3 consists of 15 residues. The CDR3 spells CSVVAGDRGAYEQYF. CDR3 nucleotide sequence: TGCAGCGTTGTGGCCGGAGACAGGGGGGCCTACGAGCAGTACTTC.

The chain links TRBV9 to TRBJ2-2, with D possibly TRBD1 on 6 matching bases. V gave up 3 bases and J gave up 10 bases, with 16 bases separating them. Germline CDR1 reads SGDLS; CDR2 reads YYNGEE. This CDR3 has 14 amino acids. CDR3 region: CASSANTGSMELFF. In nucleotides, the CDR3 is TGTGCCAGCAGCGCAAACACAGGGTCGATGGAGCTGTTTTTT.

This chain uses TRBV12-3 or TRBV12-4 with TRBJ2-3; the match to TRBD1 covers 9 bases. CDR3 size: 12 residues. V was pared by 6 bases and J by 11 bases, with 6 bases of the junction left unmatched. The CDR3 DNA follows: TGTGCCAGCAGCCGGGACAGGGCGAGGCAGTATTTT. It specifies CASSRDRARQYF.

As to this clonotype: Since a much larger clone is just one base distant, this may be a read error. The gene calls are TRBV27 and TRBJ2-5, with D hard to call. The CDR3 is 13 residues long. Germline V gene lookup returns CDR1 MNHEY and CDR2 SMNVEV (reference sequence). CDR3 protein: CASRHLYKEAQYF. The DNA of the CDR3 is TGTGCCAGCAGGCACCTTTATAAAGAGGCCCAGTACTTC.

This clonotype has only a few counts. J is TRBJ2-7 and V is TRBV20-1; perhaps TRBD1 as D (6 bases). V lost 6 bases, J lost 0 bases, and 21 bases lay in between. The CDR3 extends over 16 amino acids. Germline lookup yields CDR1 DFQATT and CDR2 SNEGSKA (reference sequence). This CDR3 reads CSAKRLRDTSSYEQYF. DNA of the CDR3: TGCAGTGCAAAAAGGCTACGGGACACCAGCTCCTACGAGCAGTACTTC.

The V call is TRBV7-6, the J call TRBJ1-6; 9 bases are a match to TRBD1. The germline gives CDR1 SGHVS, CDR2 FNYEAQ. This CDR3 contains 16 residues. Unmatched junction bases numbered 11, after V lost 5 bases and J lost 9 bases. For the CDR3, the DNA is TGTGCCAGCAGCCCCAGAGCCGGGACAGGGCCTTCACCCCTCCACTTT. This gives the protein CASSPRAGTGPSPLHF.

This clonotype turned up a few times. The chain has TRBV4-1 and TRBJ1-2; D unclear. The germline V and J ends were trimmed by 0 bases and 8 bases, with 7 bases remaining between them. This CDR3 is built from 12 residues. Germline CDR1 and CDR2: MGHRA and YSYEKL. The CDR3 protein is CASSQEYGGYTF. In nucleotides, the CDR3 is TGCGCCAGCAGCCAAGAATACGGCGGCTACACCTTC.

Written as DNA, the CDR3 is TGTGCCAGCAGTTACACAGTCCTAGCGGGGAGAACATACAATGAGCAGTACTTC. This encodes CASSYTVLAGRTYNEQYF. The rearrangement uses TRBV6-2 or TRBV6-3 and TRBJ2-1; TRBD2 agrees at 9 bases. The last part of the DNA fits TRBJ2-7 better; the J call may be wrong. The CDR3 consists of 18 residues. The germline V gene has CDR1 MNHEY and CDR2 SVGEGT.

The chain carries TRBV4-3 and TRBJ1-5; D gene unclear. Germline lookup yields CDR1 LGHNA and CDR2 YSLEER. V lost 1 base and J lost 2, with 9 bases in between. The CDR3 covers 15 residues. CDR3 bases: TGCGCCAGCAGCCAAGTATTTGGAGGCAATCAGCCCCAGCATTTT. It specifies CASSQVFGGNQPQHF.

V is TRBV12-3 or TRBV12-4 and J is TRBJ1-2, with 7 nucleotides matching TRBD1. The CDR3 extends over 14 amino acids. The V and J ends lost 4 bases and 5 bases, in that order; junction bases with no gene match: 7. CDR3 coding DNA: TGTGCCAGCAGTTCGTTGGGGACAGAGTATGGCTACACCTTC. Its protein is CASSSLGTEYGYTF.

This chain uses TRBV2 with TRBJ2-5, with D perhaps matching TRBD1 or TRBD2 (5 bases each). Germline values: CDR1 SNHLY, CDR2 FYNNEI. This CDR3 is built from 14 residues. Deletions cut 5 bases from V and 1 base from J, with 11 bases between. The CDR3, as DNA: TGTGCCAGCAGTTCCCCCGGGACCCAAGAGACCCAGTACTTC. Translation: CASSSPGTQETQYF.

This clonotype was seen at least ten times. V is TRBV24-1 and J is TRBJ1-6; D gene uncertain. Deletions cut 6 bases from V and 7 bases from J, with 12 bases between. Germline-derived CDR1 and CDR2 are KGHDR and SFDVKD. The CDR3 totals 14 residues. Here the CDR3 reads CATSYYGGNSPLHF. The CDR3 DNA is TGTGCCACCAGTTATTACGGAGGAAATTCACCCCTCCACTTT.

The chain links TRBV5-1 to TRBJ1-1; possible D gene TRBD1, 5 bases. Germline CDR1 is SGHRS and CDR2 is YFSETQ. This CDR3 is 15 amino acids long. Trimming left V 2 bases short and J 1 base short, with 12 bases between. CDR3 DNA: TGCGCCAGCAGCTTTGAGGGCAGGGCGAACACTGAAGCTTTCTTT. This gives the protein CASSFEGRANTEAFF.

The chain recombines TRBV11-2 with TRBJ2-4, with 8 bases aligning to TRBD2. The assigned J gene may be wrong: the sequence end matches TRBJ2-7 better. The CDR3 has 15 amino acids. From germline, CDR1 is SGHAT and CDR2 FQNNGV. CDR3 DNA: TGTGCCAGCAGCTTCCCCGGGGGGGCCTCCTACGAGCAGTACTTC. Its protein is CASSFPGGASYEQYF.

The J gene is TRBJ1-2, the V gene TRBV7-2, with D unresolved. Trimming took off 2 bases at V and 4 bases at J, with 14 bases between the two ends. Germline loops: CDR1 SGHTA, CDR2 FQGNSA. The CDR3 extends over 15 amino acids. This CDR3 is CASSLNGPPGYGYTF. The CDR3 DNA is TGTGCCAGCAGCTTAAATGGCCCTCCTGGCTATGGCTACACCTTC.

The CDR3 region is CASSIRGGGGANVLTF. The CDR3 DNA follows: TGTGCCAGCAGCATCAGGGGGGGAGGTGGGGCCAACGTCCTGACTTTC. This chain links TRBV13 with TRBJ2-6; D is tentatively TRBD1 or TRBD2 (7 bases each). The CDR3 is 16 residues long. Germline values: CDR1 PRHDT, CDR2 FYEKMQ (reference sequence). V lost 5 bases and J lost 3, with 14 bases in between.